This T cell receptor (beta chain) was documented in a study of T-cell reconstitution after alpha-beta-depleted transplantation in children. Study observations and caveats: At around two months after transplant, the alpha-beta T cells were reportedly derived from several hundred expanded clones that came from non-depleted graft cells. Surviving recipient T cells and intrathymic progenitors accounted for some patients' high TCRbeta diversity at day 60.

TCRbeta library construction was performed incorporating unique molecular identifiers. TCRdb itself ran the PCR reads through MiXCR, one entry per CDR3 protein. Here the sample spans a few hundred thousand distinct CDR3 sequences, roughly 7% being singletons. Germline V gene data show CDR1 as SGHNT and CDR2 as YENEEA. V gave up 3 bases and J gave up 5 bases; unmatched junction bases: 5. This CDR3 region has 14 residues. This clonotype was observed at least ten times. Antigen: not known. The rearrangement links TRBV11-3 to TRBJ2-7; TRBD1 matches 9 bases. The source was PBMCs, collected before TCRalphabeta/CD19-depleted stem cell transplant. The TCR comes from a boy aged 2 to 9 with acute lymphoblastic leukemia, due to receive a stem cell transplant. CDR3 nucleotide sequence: TGTGCCAGCAGCTTTGGGACAGGGCCCGACGAGCAGTACTTC. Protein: CASSFGTGPDEQYF.